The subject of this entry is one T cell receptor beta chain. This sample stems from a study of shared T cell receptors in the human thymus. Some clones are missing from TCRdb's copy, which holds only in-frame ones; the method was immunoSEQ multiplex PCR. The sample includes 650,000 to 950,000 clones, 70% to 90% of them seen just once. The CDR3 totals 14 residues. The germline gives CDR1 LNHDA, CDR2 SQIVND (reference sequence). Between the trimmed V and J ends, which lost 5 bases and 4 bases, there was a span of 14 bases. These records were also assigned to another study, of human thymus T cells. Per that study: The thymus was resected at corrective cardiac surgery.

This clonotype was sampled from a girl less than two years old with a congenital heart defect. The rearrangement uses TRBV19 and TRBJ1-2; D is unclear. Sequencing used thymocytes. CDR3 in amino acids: CASSYYLASYGYTF. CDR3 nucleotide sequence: TGTGCCAGTAGTTACTATCTGGCGAGCTATGGCTACACCTTC.